This T cell receptor (beta chain) was profiled in a study of T cell responses to AZD1222 COVID-19 vaccine. Generated by immunoSEQ multiplex PCR, the TCRdb table keeps only in-frame clones and is missing some. Of roughly 65,000 clones listed, less than 90% are singletons. CDR1 and CDR2 from the germline V gene are SGHVS and FNYEAQ. The CDR3 length is 16 residues. Trimming at V came to 5 bases and at J to 10 bases, leaving 12 bases not matched to a gene. V gene TRBV7-6 combines with J gene TRBJ1-6, with 9 bases that match TRBD1. The source of this sequence is an adult who received the AZD1222 COVID-19 vaccine. The material sequenced was peripheral blood, taken 28 days after the second AZD1222 dose. CDR3 amino acids: CASSLSPGTGSSPLHF. CDR3 DNA: TGTGCCAGCAGCCTTTCCCCCGGGACAGGGTCCTCACCCCTCCACTTT.